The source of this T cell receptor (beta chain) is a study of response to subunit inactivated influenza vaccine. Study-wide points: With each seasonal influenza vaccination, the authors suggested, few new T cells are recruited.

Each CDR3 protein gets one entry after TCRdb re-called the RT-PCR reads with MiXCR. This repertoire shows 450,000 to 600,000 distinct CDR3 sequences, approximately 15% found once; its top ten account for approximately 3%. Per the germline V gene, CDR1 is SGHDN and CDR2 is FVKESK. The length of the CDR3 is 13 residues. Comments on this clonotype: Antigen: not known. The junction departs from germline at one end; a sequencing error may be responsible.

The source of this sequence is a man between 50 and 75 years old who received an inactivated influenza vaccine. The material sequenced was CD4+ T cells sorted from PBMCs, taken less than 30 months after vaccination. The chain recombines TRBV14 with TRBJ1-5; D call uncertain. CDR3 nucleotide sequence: TGTGCCAGCAGCCTTGCGGGCAATCATCCCCAGCATTTT. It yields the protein CASSLAGNHPQHF. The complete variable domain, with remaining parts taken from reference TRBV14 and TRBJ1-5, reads EAGVTQFPSHSVIEKGQTVTLRCDPISGHDNLYWYRRVMGKEIKFLLHFVKESKQDESGMPNNRFLAERTGGTYSTLKVQPAELEDSGVYFCASSLAGNHPQHFGDGTRLSIL.